This T cell receptor beta chain stems from a study of blood T cell repertoires in COVID-19. Turning to the study itself: T cells, B-cell-depleted T cells, or PBMCs provided the cDNA or gDNA that served as material.

From germline, CDR1 is SGDLS and CDR2 YYNGEE. The CDR3 length is 15 residues. The V gene end was trimmed by 2 bases and the J gene end by 5 bases; junction bases not matched to a gene: 5. This clone was picked up a small number of times. Generated by immunoSEQ multiplex PCR, the TCRdb table keeps only in-frame clones and is missing some. The data contain 200,000 to 250,000 clones, just over 85% of them seen just once; the ten biggest clones take up 14% to 15%. The TCR originated in a woman aged 50 to 60 with acute COVID-19. The material sequenced was PBMCs or T cells enriched from blood (not recorded which). The rearrangement uses TRBV9 and TRBJ2-7; 12 bases are shared with TRBD1. The CDR3 sequence: CASSVDGTGGDEQYF. CDR3 nucleotides: TGTGCCAGCAGCGTCGATGGGACAGGGGGCGACGAGCAGTACTTC.